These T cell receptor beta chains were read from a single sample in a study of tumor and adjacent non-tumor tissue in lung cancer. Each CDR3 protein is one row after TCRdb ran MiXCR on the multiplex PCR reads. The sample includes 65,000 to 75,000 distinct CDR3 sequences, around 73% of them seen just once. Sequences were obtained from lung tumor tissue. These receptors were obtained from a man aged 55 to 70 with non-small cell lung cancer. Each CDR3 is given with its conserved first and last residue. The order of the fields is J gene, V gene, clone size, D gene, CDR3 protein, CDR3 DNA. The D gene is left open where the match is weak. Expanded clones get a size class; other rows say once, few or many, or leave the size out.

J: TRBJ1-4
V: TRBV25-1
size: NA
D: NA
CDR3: CASSGGKGPRGEELFF
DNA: TGTGCCAGCAGTGGGGGCAAGGGGCCTCGGGGTGAAGAACTGTTTTTT

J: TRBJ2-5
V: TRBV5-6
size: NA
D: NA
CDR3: CACSSGPRGETPYF
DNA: TGTGCCTGCAGTTCGGGGCCCCGAGGAGAGACCCCGTACTTC

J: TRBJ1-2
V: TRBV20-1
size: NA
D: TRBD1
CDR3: CSARSETGNDPYGYTF
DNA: TGCAGTGCTAGATCAGAGACAGGGAATGACCCGTATGGCTACACCTTC

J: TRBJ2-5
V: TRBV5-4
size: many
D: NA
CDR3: CASSLDWGQETQYF
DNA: TGTGCCAGCAGCTTAGACTGGGGTCAAGAGACCCAGTACTTC

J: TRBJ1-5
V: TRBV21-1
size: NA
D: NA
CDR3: CASSSFGQGIFAQPQHF
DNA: NA

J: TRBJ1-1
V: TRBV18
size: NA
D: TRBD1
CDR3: CASSLGTGGPNTEALF
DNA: TGTGCCAGCTCACTCGGGACAGGGGGCCCGAACACTGAAGCTCTCTTT

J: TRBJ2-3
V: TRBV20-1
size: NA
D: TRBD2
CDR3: CSAIPKWASGWTDTQYF
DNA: TGCAGTGCTATCCCTAAGTGGGCTAGCGGGTGGACAGATACGCAGTATTTT

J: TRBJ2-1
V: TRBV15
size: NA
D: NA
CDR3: CATSRDSRGGSEQLF
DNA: TGTGCCACCAGCAGAGATTCACGTGGGGGGTCTGAGCAGCTCTTC

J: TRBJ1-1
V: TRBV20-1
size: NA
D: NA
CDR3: CSARNPGAGTEALF
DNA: TGCAGTGCTAGAAATCCGGGAGCAGGAACTGAAGCTCTCTTT

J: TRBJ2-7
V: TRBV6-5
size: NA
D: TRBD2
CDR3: CASSYSSGGPYGQYF
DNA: TGTGCCAGCAGTTACTCGTCGGGAGGGCCATACGGGCAGTACTTC

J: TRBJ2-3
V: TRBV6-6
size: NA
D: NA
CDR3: CARSLDTDTQYF
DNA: TGTGCCAGAAGCCTGGACACAGATACGCAGTATTTT

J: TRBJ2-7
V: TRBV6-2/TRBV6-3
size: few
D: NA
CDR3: CDSSYDSLRREQYF
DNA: TGTGACAGCAGCTACGACAGTTTGAGAAGGGAGCAGTACTTC

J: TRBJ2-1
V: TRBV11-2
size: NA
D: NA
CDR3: CASSPRGRHDNEQFF
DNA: TGTGCCAGCAGCCCCCGTGGGCGGCACGACAACGAGCAGTTCTTC

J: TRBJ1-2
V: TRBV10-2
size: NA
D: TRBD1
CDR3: CASTRQGDYDYTF
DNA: TGCGCCAGCACCCGACAGGGTGACTATGACTACACCTTC

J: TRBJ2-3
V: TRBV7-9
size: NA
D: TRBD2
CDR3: CVSSLGTSGRATQYF
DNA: TGTGTCAGCAGTCTCGGGACTAGCGGGAGGGCTACGCAGTATTTT

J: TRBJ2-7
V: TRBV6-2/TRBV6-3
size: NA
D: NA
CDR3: CASSYTKSAGNVYEQYF
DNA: TGTGCTAGCAGTTACACGAAGTCGGCAGGTAACGTCTACGAGCAGTACTTC

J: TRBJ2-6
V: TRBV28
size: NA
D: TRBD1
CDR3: CASSSEAGQGRAGANVLTF
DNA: TGTGCCAGCAGTTCAGAGGCCGGACAGGGGAGGGCTGGGGCCAACGTCCTGACTTTC

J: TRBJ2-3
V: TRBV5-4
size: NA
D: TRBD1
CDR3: CASSPWTGDEDMQYF
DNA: TGTGCCAGCAGCCCATGGACAGGGGATGAAGATATGCAGTATTTT

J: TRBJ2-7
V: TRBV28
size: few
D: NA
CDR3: CASSTSAGQSYEQYF
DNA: TGTGCCAGCAGTACCTCCGCAGGGCAGTCCTACGAGCAGTACTTC

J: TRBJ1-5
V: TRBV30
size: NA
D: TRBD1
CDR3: CACNPPGGNQSQHF
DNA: TGTGCCTGTAACCCCCCAGGGGGCAATCAGTCCCAGCATTTC

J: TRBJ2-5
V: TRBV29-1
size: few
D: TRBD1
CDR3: CRVEDRAYQETQYF
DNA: TGCAGAGTTGAAGACAGGGCGTACCAAGAGACCCAGTACTTT

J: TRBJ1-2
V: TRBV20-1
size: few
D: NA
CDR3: CSIRIVGGSGYTF
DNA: TGCAGTATTCGTATAGTTGGGGGAAGCGGCTACACCTTC

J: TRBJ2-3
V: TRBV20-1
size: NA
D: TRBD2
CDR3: CNTTPGTSGFGTDTQYF
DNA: TGCAATACTACCCCCGGGACTAGCGGGTTTGGGACAGATACGCAGTATTTT

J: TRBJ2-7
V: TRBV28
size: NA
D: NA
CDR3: CASNPEGYEQYF
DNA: TGTGCCAGCAACCCGGAGGGCTACGAGCAGTACTTT

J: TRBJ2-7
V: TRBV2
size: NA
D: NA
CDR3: CASSVVRQSYEQYF
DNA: TGTGCCAGCAGTGTCGTAAGACAGAGCTACGAGCAGTACTTC

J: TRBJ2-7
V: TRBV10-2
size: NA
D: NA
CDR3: CASSGSWRITYEQYF
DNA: TGCGCCAGCAGTGGGAGCTGGAGAATCACCTACGAGCAGTACTTC

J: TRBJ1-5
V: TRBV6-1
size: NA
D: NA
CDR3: CARSVEQNQLQHF
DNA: TGTGCCAGAAGTGTAGAGCAGAATCAGCTCCAGCATTTT

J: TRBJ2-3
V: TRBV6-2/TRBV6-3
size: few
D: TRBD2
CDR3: CANSYQPGLAGGYTDTQYF
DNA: TGTGCCAACAGTTACCAGCCGGGACTAGCGGGGGGATACACAGATACGCAGTATTTC

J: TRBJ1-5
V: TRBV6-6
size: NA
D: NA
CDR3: CASSSPWDEPQHF
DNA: TGTGCCAGCAGTTCCCCGTGGGACGAGCCCCAGCATTTT

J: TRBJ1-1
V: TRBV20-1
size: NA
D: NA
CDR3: CSARDFRTCRNEAFF
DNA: TGCAGTGCTAGAGACTTTCGGACATGTCGCAATGAAGCCTTCTTT

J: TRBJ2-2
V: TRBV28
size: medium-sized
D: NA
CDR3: CASSLIADLNTGELFF
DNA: TGTGCCAGCAGTTTAATCGCGGACTTGAACACCGGGGAGCTGTTTTTT

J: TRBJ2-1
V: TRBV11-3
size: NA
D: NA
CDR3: CARGPGGEGNEQFF
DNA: TGTGCCAGAGGACCAGGGGGGGAGGGCAATGAGCAGTTCTTC

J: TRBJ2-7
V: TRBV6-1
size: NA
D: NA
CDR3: CASSEASAPTRGRF
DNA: TGTGCCAGCAGTGAAGCGAGTGCACCTACCCGCGGGCGCTTC

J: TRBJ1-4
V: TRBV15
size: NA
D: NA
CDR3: CVTGLINERLFF
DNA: TGTGTCACAGGACTGATTAATGAAAGACTGTTTTTT

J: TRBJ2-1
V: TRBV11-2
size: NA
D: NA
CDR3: CASSLDFGFYNEQFF
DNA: TGTGCCAGCAGCTTAGATTTCGGTTTCTACAATGAGCAGTTCTTC

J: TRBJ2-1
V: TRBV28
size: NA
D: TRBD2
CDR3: CASSFRAGVAEYSEQFF
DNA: TGTGCCAGCAGTTTCAGGGCGGGAGTAGCAGAATACAGTGAGCAGTTCTTC

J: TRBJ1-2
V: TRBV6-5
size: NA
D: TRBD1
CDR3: CASGGTGDGYDYTF
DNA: TGTGCCAGTGGAGGGACAGGGGACGGGTATGACTATACCTTC